The 22 T cell receptor beta chains listed next were all sequenced from one sample in a study of tumor and adjacent non-tumor tissue in lung cancer. TCRbeta libraries were built with three rounds of nested PCR, modified from ARM-PCR. One entry per CDR3 protein, called by TCRdb with MiXCR from the multiplex PCR reads. The sample has fewer than 75,000 distinct CDR3 sequences, more than 75% seen once. No cell sorting was done before RNA was extracted from the tissue. Distant lung tissue was collected more than 3 cm away from the tumor edge. Sequencing input: distant non-tumor lung tissue. All receptors come from a man in his fifties or sixties with non-small cell lung cancer.

Regarding this clonotype: The CDR3 carries no conserved terminal phenylalanine or tryptophan, so it likely arises from a read error. It is unclear where the CDR3 begins or ends on the DNA, so no DNA is shown, and the CDR3 is as TCRdb lists it. This chain uses TRBV13 with TRBJ2-3; whether TRBD1, the table's D call, matches the DNA was not checked. Inclusive of both ends, the CDR3 amounts to 15 amino acids. The germline V gene encodes CDR1 PRHDT and CDR2 FYEKMQ (reference sequence). Here the CDR3 reads CASSLARQITDTEYS.

The rearrangement links TRBV29-1 to TRBJ1-2; a weak D match, TRBD1 (6 bases). Germline assignment: CDR1 SQVTM and CDR2 ANQGSEA. This CDR3 has 13 amino acids. The CDR3 is CNVPPQQGRGYTF. DNA of the CDR3: TGCAACGTCCCACCCCAACAGGGTCGCGGCTACACCTTC.

This clonotype has just one count. One base away lies a much larger clone, so this may be a sequencing read error. The CDR3 nucleotides read TGTGCCAGCGGCTATCTGATGAACACTGAAGCTTTCTTT. Translating it yields CASGYLMNTEAFF. The chain uses TRBV11-2 and TRBJ1-1; no definite D call. V dropped 8 bases and J dropped 0 bases, with 10 bases sitting between them. The V gene's germline CDR1 is SGHAT and CDR2 FQNNGV. The CDR3 is 13 amino acids.

About this clonotype itself: The junction differs from germline at one of its ends, possibly a read error. The CDR3 DNA follows: TGTGCCTCCGATACAGGGGCCTTTACTAACTATGGTTACAACTTC. Amino acids: CASDTGAFTNYGYNF. The chain has TRBV12-3 or TRBV12-4 and TRBJ1-2, with TRBD1 matching 7 bases. The CDR3 is made up of 15 amino acids.

This clonotype showed up just a few times. Relative to the germline gene, one junction end is altered; a read error may explain this. V gene TRBV15 combines with J gene TRBJ1-4; D possibly corresponds to TRBD1 (5 bases). CDR3 length equals 15 residues. Germline V gene data show CDR1 as LNHNV and CDR2 as YYDKDF (reference sequence). CDR3 nucleotide sequence: TGCACCACCAGCGAGGAGGGGCAGACTAATGAAAAACTGTTTTTT. This encodes CTTSEEGQTNEKLFF.

Comment on this clonotype: The CDR3 carries no conserved terminal phenylalanine or tryptophan, so it likely arises from a read error. The V call is TRBV7-9, the J call TRBJ2-3; TRBD2 might be the D (5 bases). Trimming left V 5 bases short and J 2 bases short, with 14 bases between. The CDR3 is 15 residues long. CDR1 and CDR2 (germline): SEHNR, FQNEAQ (reference sequence). The CDR3 coding sequence is TGTGCCAGCAGCGGATCCCGGGAAAACACAGATACGCAGTATTCT. Amino acid sequence: CASSGSRENTDTQYS.

CDR3 in amino acids: CASSFGSCTEAFF. The CDR3 DNA is TGTGCCAGCAGTTTTGGCTCCTGCACTGAAGCTTTCTTT. This rearrangement joins TRBV6-5 to TRBJ1-1; D not certain. Trimming stripped 4 bases from V and 4 bases from J, with 10 bases between. Per germline, CDR1 MNHEY and CDR2 SVGAGI. This CDR3 contains 13 residues.

This clonotype was counted only a few times. The V gene is TRBV11-2, the J gene TRBJ2-7; 9 bases line up with TRBD2. Germline CDR1 reads SGHAT; CDR2 reads FQNNGV. With 5 bases clipped from V and 5 bases from J, the junction kept 4 bases outside the gene matches. The CDR3 covers 13 residues. The CDR3 reads CASSPGLAHEQYF. The CDR3 bases are TGTGCCAGCAGCCCGGGACTAGCTCACGAGCAGTACTTC.

About this clonotype itself: The CDR3 end shows no conserved phenylalanine or tryptophan, and so a read error is likely. The DNA is left out, because the CDR3 cannot be placed on it with certainty; the CDR3 is given as TCRdb lists it. The chain recombines TRBV6-5 with TRBJ2-3; whether TRBD2, the table's D call, matches the DNA was not checked. Termini included, the CDR3 measures 14 amino acids. Germline-derived CDR1 and CDR2 are MNHEY and SVGAGI. The CDR3 loop reads CASREEGLTDTLYL.

As concerns this clonotype: The final CDR3 position lacks the conserved phenylalanine or tryptophan, pointing to a likely read error. DNA of the CDR3: TGTGCCAGCAGTCTACAGGATGGGAATAACTATGGCTACACCATC. Its protein is CASSLQDGNNYGYTI. The chain carries TRBV6-5 and TRBJ1-2, with D perhaps matching TRBD1 (5 bases). V was shortened by 5 bases and J by 1 base, with 14 bases between the two germline ends. The length of the CDR3 is 15 residues. Germline CDR1 is MNHEY and CDR2 is SVGAGI.

Of note for this clonotype: Its ends do not fully match the called genes, so a read error is possible. The chain combines TRBV6-1 with TRBJ2-4; D tentatively reads TRBD1 or TRBD2 (6 bases each). Germline values: CDR1 MNHNS, CDR2 SASEGT. This CDR3 is built from 16 residues. For the CDR3, the DNA is TGTGCCAACAGCGAGAAAGGGGGGAATAGGAAAAATATTCAGTACTTC. Protein sequence: CANSEKGGNRKNIQYF.

This clonotype occurred many times. This rearrangement joins TRBV6-6 to TRBJ1-2; perhaps TRBD1 as D (6 bases). The CDR3 has 14 residues. V was clipped by 6 bases and J by 10 bases, with 21 bases between them. CDR1 and CDR2 (germline): MNHNY, SVGAGI (reference sequence). DNA for the CDR3: TGTGCCAGCAGCGTTGTAGTACAGGGTAATTCCTACACCTTC. Its translation: CASSVVVQGNSYTF.

With regard to this clonotype: The conserved closing phenylalanine or tryptophan is absent in this CDR3, likely reflecting a read error. V and J are TRBV6-1 and TRBJ1-5; D perhaps matches TRBD1 (6 bases). Germline loops: CDR1 MNHNS, CDR2 SASEGT. This CDR3 contains 16 residues. CDR3 nucleotide sequence: TGTACCAGCAGACAGGTGAGGGGCAGCCACAATCAGCCCCAGCATTAT. The encoded protein is CTSRQVRGSHNQPQHY.

As concerns this clonotype: Being one base from a much bigger clone, this may be a read error. The genes are TRBV12-3 or TRBV12-4 and TRBJ2-2, with 11 bases aligning to TRBD2. This CDR3 has 15 residues. Here the CDR3 DNA reads TGTACCAGCAGTTTAGCGGGAGGGTCTACCGGGGAGCTGTTTTTT. Translation gives CTSSLAGGSTGELFF.

The chain employs TRBV20-1 and TRBJ1-4, with D unclear. Germline V gene sequence: CDR1 DFQATT, CDR2 SNEGSKA (reference sequence). This CDR3 spans 13 amino acids. Trimming shortened V by 3 bases and J by 3 bases, and 8 bases separated the two germline ends. For the CDR3, the DNA is TGCAGTGCTAGGGCTGCCTCTAATGAAAAACTGTTTTTT. It is translated as CSARAASNEKLFF.

Notes on this clonotype: One end of the junction is discordant with germline, which a read error may explain. The chain uses TRBV28 and TRBJ1-2; tentatively, D is TRBD1 (5 bases). Germline-derived CDR1 and CDR2 are MDHEN and SYDVKM. The length of the CDR3 is 14 residues. The CDR3 DNA is TGTGCCAGCACTCAACTAGGGACCAAAAATGGCTACACTTTC. It specifies CASTQLGTKNGYTF.

This clonotype appeared a single time. Germline and junction disagree at one end, which may indicate a read error. This chain uses TRBV6-6 with TRBJ2-3; D remains unclear. The CDR3 runs 15 residues. Germline V gene data show CDR1 as MNHNY and CDR2 as SVGAGI (reference sequence). CDR3 in amino acids: CASSYLLGFTDTQYF. The CDR3 DNA reads TGTGCAAGCAGTTACCTCCTGGGCTTCACAGATACGCAGTATTTT.

To note about this clonotype: Because it lacks the conserved phenylalanine or tryptophan at the end, this CDR3 is likely a read error. The rearrangement uses TRBV6-5 and TRBJ2-3, with 11 positions matching TRBD2. Trimming took 10 bases from V and 4 from J; bases not matched to a gene: 7. Germline V gene sequence: CDR1 MNHEY, CDR2 SVGAGI. CDR3 size: 14 residues. CDR3 nucleotide sequence: TGTGCCAAATTGACTAGCGGGACAGCAGATACGCAGTATCTT. Protein product: CAKLTSGTADTQYL.

There are many counts of this clonotype. The CDR3 DNA reads TGTGCCAGCAGTTACTCAGGGACAGTCACAGATACGCAGTATTTT. It is translated as CASSYSGTVTDTQYF. V usage is TRBV6-2 or TRBV6-3 and J usage is TRBJ2-3; 7 nucleotides line up with TRBD1. The V segment lost 0 bases and the J segment 2 bases; nucleotides outside the gene matches: 2. The CDR3 is made up of 15 amino acids. Per the germline V gene, CDR1 is MNHEY and CDR2 is SVGEGT.

J is TRBJ2-1 and V is TRBV29-1, with TRBD2 identical over 7 bases. Germline values: CDR1 SQVTM, CDR2 ANQGSEA. The junction had 28 bases not matched to a gene; V was cut back by 7 bases and J by 7 bases. The CDR3 spans 19 residues. DNA of the CDR3: TGCAGCGGCTGGGCAGAGCGCGGGAGCCCGCCATCGAGGAGTAATGAGCAGTTCTTC. This encodes CSGWAERGSPPSRSNEQFF.

This clonotype was observed at least ten times. The chain couples TRBV29-1 to TRBJ1-2; D possibly corresponds to TRBD1 (6 bases). The CDR3 extends over 13 amino acids. The germline gives CDR1 SQVTM, CDR2 ANQGSEA. The V end lost 4 bases, the J end lost 8 bases, and 17 bases lay between the germline ends. CDR3 region: CSVGTASNGGYTF. In DNA, the CDR3 is TGCAGCGTTGGGACAGCTAGCAACGGGGGCTACACCTTC.

This clonotype was counted once. A clone one base away is much larger, so this may be a read error. The J gene is TRBJ2-1, the V gene TRBV7-8; possible D gene TRBD2, 5 bases. Trimming left V 5 bases short and J 6 bases short, with 14 bases between. CDR1 and CDR2 (germline): SGHVS, FQNEAQ. CDR3 size: 14 residues. CDR3 residues: CASSAEDWGNEQFF. In nucleotides, the CDR3 is TGTGCCAGCAGCGCGGAGGACTGGGGCAATGAGCAGTTCTTC.